Each of the 11 T cell receptor beta chains below was sequenced from the same sample in a study of T cell repertoires in cytomegalovirus infection. TCRdb ran MiXCR on the reads and lists one entry per CDR3 protein. The sample contains 200,000 to 250,000 distinct CDR3 sequences, roughly 20% of which appear only once. The material sequenced was CD8+ T cells from PBMCs. All receptors come from a human donor in good health (CMV status not recorded). Some clones in this sample may be carry-over from other donors' samples.

This clonotype was found many times. The J gene is TRBJ2-6, the V gene TRBV28, with a weak D call TRBD2 (6 bases). This CDR3 is 17 amino acids long. V was trimmed by 6 bases and J by 0 bases, leaving 15 bases between them. Germline lookup yields CDR1 MDHEN and CDR2 SYDVKM. For the CDR3, the DNA is TGTGCCAGCAGCCCGTGGGACTTGCTCTCTGGGGCCAACGTCCTGACTTTC. Translating gives CASSPWDLLSGANVLTF.

By share, this clonotype counts as medium-sized. The chain recombines TRBV20-1 with TRBJ2-1; the D gene is possibly TRBD2 (7 bases). The CDR3 spans 13 residues. Germline CDR1 is DFQATT and CDR2 is SNEGSKA (reference sequence). The CDR3 DNA sequence: TGCAGCGGGGAGGGGGTGGAGTACAATGAGCAGTTCTTC. It encodes CSGEGVEYNEQFF.

This sequence joins TRBV28 and TRBJ2-3, with a weak D call TRBD1 (5 bases). Trimming took 6 bases from V and 3 from J, leaving 19 bases between them. This CDR3 comprises 16 residues. Per germline, CDR1 MDHEN and CDR2 SYDVKM. The CDR3 DNA reads TGTGCCAGCAGGACTGGGGCCGCCATGAGGACAGATACGCAGTATTTT. Translated: CASRTGAAMRTDTQYF.

CDR3 amino acids: CASSTLRQENSPLHF. The CDR3 nucleotides are TGTGCCAGCAGTACCCTCCGACAGGAGAATTCACCCCTCCACTTT. J is TRBJ1-6 and V is TRBV6-8, with D possibly TRBD1 on 6 matching bases. Germline loops: CDR1 MNHGY, CDR2 SAAAGT. The CDR3 spans 15 residues. With 5 bases removed from V and 7 bases from J, the gap between germline ends came to 15 bases.

V and J are TRBV6-4 and TRBJ1-1, with D unresolved. V gave up 3 bases and J gave up 5 bases, with 28 bases separating them. Germline V CDR1 and CDR2: MRHNA, SNTAGT. This CDR3 region has 19 residues. CDR3 amino acids: CASSELLILFRRMGTEAFF. In nucleotides, the CDR3 is TGTGCCAGCAGTGAACTACTCATTCTTTTCCGGCGGATGGGTACTGAAGCTTTCTTT.

This clonotype was counted a few times. V gene TRBV6-2 or TRBV6-3 combines with J gene TRBJ2-7; possibly TRBD2 for D (6 bases). Germline loops: CDR1 MNHEY, CDR2 SVGEGT. Trimming cost V 6 bases and J 4 bases, with 22 bases left between them. The CDR3 runs 16 residues. The CDR3: CASSYTLLAPPYEQYF. The DNA for the CDR3 is TGTGCCAGCAGCTACACCCTACTAGCTCCGCCATACGAGCAGTACTTC.

The chain couples TRBV6-6 to TRBJ2-3, with TRBD1 matching over 9 bases. The V segment lost 4 bases and the J segment 4 bases; nucleotides outside the gene matches: 9. The germline V gene has CDR1 MNHNY and CDR2 SVGAGI (reference sequence). This CDR3 spans 16 amino acids. The CDR3 DNA sequence: TGTGCCAGCAGTTCCTGGACAGGGGAGGAGGCAGATACGCAGTATTTT. This codes for CASSSWTGEEADTQYF.

This clonotype has a count of ten or more. The V call is TRBV28, the J call TRBJ1-2, with D perhaps TRBD1 (6 bases). V was cut by 6 bases and J by 9 bases, with 20 bases left in between. The germline V gene has CDR1 MDHEN and CDR2 SYDVKM. The CDR3 is 14 amino acids. The CDR3 loop is CASSLRGHGGSYTF. CDR3 bases: TGTGCCAGCAGCCTAAGGGGACACGGTGGGAGCTACACCTTC.

The sample holds a few counts of this clonotype. The gene calls are TRBV20-1 and TRBJ1-4; 7 bases match TRBD1. This CDR3 has 16 residues. V was clipped by 0 bases and J by 6 bases; unmatched bases: 10. The germline V gene encodes CDR1 DFQATT and CDR2 SNEGSKA (reference sequence). The CDR3 nucleotides are TGCAGTGCTAGAGATTGGGAAGGACAGGATGATGAAAAACTGTTTTTT. It codes for CSARDWEGQDDEKLFF.

V usage is TRBV20-1 and J usage is TRBJ2-3, with 10 positions matching TRBD2. The germline V gene encodes CDR1 DFQATT and CDR2 SNEGSKA (reference sequence). Trimming took 1 base from V and 2 from J; bases not matched to a gene: 6. The CDR3 is 16 amino acids. The CDR3 DNA sequence: TGCAGTGCTAGAGTCTTCAGCGGGGGGGCCACAGATACGCAGTATTTT. As protein: CSARVFSGGATDTQYF.

This clonotype was picked up a small number of times. The rearrangement uses TRBV20-1 and TRBJ2-3, with 11 bases matching TRBD1. The trim removed 5 bases at V and 3 bases at J, leaving 10 bases unmatched. This CDR3 region has 16 residues. Germline values: CDR1 DFQATT, CDR2 SNEGSKA (reference sequence). The CDR3 region is CSAANSGTGGTDTQYF. DNA of the CDR3: TGCAGTGCTGCGAATTCCGGGACAGGGGGTACAGATACGCAGTATTTT.